This entry features one T cell receptor beta chain sequence. This record belongs to a study of shared clonotypes between healthy human individuals. As for the study in general: Those who served as donors were two women and three men between the ages of 18 and 49.

TCRdb's table, derived via immunoSEQ multiplex PCR, lists solely in-frame clones and lacks some. The data contain roughly 590,000 clones, about 95% of them seen just once; the ten biggest clones take up 0.09% to 0.13%. Germline CDR1 SGDLS, CDR2 YYNGEE. The ends were cut back, 1 base at V and 0 bases at J, with 14 bases in the middle. The CDR3 contains 17 residues. As defined, naive CD8 cells were CD45RO-negative and positively selected for CCR7, with terminally differentiated effector memory CD45RA+ cells excluded. Donors comprised healthy HIV-negative adults lacking recent acute infections or vaccinations.

The chain links TRBV9 to TRBJ2-1; TRBD1 might be the D (6 bases). The sequenced sample was naive CD8+ T cells sorted from blood. The receptor was derived from a woman in her twenties or thirties in good health. This chain's CDR3 is CASSVYGGGSSYNEQFF. The CDR3 DNA is TGTGCCAGCAGCGTATATGGGGGCGGGTCCTCCTACAATGAGCAGTTCTTC.